This passage covers 15 T cell receptor beta chains from one sample sequenced in a study of cytomegalovirus exposure and HLA in healthy donors. This PCR relied on a set of 60 Vbeta primers and 13 Jbeta primers. Sequenced by immunoSEQ multiplex PCR; TCRdb stores in-frame clones only, minus some. There are about 150,000 clones in the sample; 70% to 90% occur only once, and 2% to 3% lies in the top ten. Source material: PBMCs. The source is a male donor in good health and CMV-seronegative.

The chain combines TRBV10-3 with TRBJ2-1, with TRBD2 matching over 9 bases. Germline V gives CDR1 ENHRY, CDR2 SYGVKD. The CDR3 totals 17 residues. V lost 6 bases and J lost 10; bases outside the gene matches: 19. The CDR3 region has the DNA TGTGCCATCAGCACCCACTCCGCTGGCGGGGGGGCGGGCGAGCAGTTCTTC. Translated, it gives CAISTHSAGGGAGEQFF.

This chain links TRBV28 with TRBJ1-1; D possibly corresponds to TRBD1 (5 bases). Trimming took 2 bases from V and 1 from J, leaving 17 bases between them. This CDR3 has 17 residues. Looked up from germline, CDR1 is MDHEN and CDR2 is SYDVKM. The CDR3 spells CASSLSWWRGKNTEAFF. The DNA of the CDR3 is TGTGCCAGCAGTTTAAGCTGGTGGCGGGGGAAGAACACTGAAGCTTTCTTT.

The chain uses TRBV16 and TRBJ2-1, with 8 bases matching TRBD2. V was pared by 3 bases and J by 0 bases, with 10 bases of the junction left unmatched. There are 18 residues in the CDR3. CDR1 and CDR2 (germline): KGHSY, FQNENV. CDR3 nucleotide sequence: TGTGCCAGCAGCCATGCCCTTAGGCTAGCGGGCTCCTACAATGAGCAGTTCTTC. This encodes CASSHALRLAGSYNEQFF.

The chain recombines TRBV5-5 with TRBJ2-2; D call uncertain. Germline CDR1 is SGHKS and CDR2 is YYEKEE (reference sequence). CDR3 size: 12 residues. Trimming removed 6 bases from V and 5 bases from J, with 8 bases in between. The CDR3 DNA follows: TGTGCCAGCAACCACTGGACCGGGGAGCTGTTTTTT. Encoded protein: CASNHWTGELFF.

This rearrangement joins TRBV7-8 to TRBJ1-3; D possibly corresponds to TRBD1 (5 bases). Germline CDR1 SGHVS, CDR2 FQNEAQ. CDR3 length equals 14 residues. V was cut by 6 bases and J by 0 bases, with 9 bases left in between. The CDR3 region is CASSRTLSGNTIYF. The CDR3, as DNA: TGTGCCAGCAGTCGGACACTCTCTGGAAACACCATATATTTT.

V usage is TRBV29-1 and J usage is TRBJ1-1; D is unresolved. Germline V gene sequence: CDR1 SQVTM, CDR2 ANQGSEA. The V end lost 4 bases, the J end lost 5 bases, and 17 bases lay between the germline ends. The CDR3 extends over 14 amino acids. The CDR3 DNA is TGCAGCGTTGTTGGGAGGGTGGAAGGTACTGAAGCTTTCTTT. This translates into CSVVGRVEGTEAFF.

The chain's CDR3 is CASSRGQGDGYTF. The CDR3 DNA follows: TGTGCCAGCAGCCGAGGACAGGGTGACGGCTACACCTTC. The rearrangement joins TRBV2 to TRBJ1-2, with TRBD1 identical over 8 bases. The CDR3 is 13 residues long. The junction had 8 bases not matched to a gene; V was cut back by 6 bases and J by 8 bases. Germline CDR1 reads SNHLY; CDR2 reads FYNNEI.

V and J are TRBV5-1 and TRBJ2-1; D is possibly TRBD1 (6 bases). Germline lookup yields CDR1 SGHRS and CDR2 YFSETQ. V lost 2 bases and J 6 bases, leaving 15 bases between the germline ends. This CDR3 is built from 15 residues. For the CDR3, the DNA is TGCGCCAGCAGCTTACAGGGAGCCCTCGGCAATGAGCAGTTCTTC. Amino acids: CASSLQGALGNEQFF.

V gene TRBV30 combines with J gene TRBJ2-7; D is possibly TRBD1 (7 bases). Trimming took off 7 bases at V and 4 bases at J, with 14 bases between the two ends. Germline lookup yields CDR1 GTSNPN and CDR2 SVGIG (reference sequence). The CDR3 has 12 residues. CDR3 sequence: CASYQGGYEQYF. The CDR3 nucleotides are TGTGCCTCCTATCAGGGGGGTTACGAGCAGTACTTC.

The chain recombines TRBV9 with TRBJ1-1; 10 bases are a match to TRBD1. CDR3 length: 16 residues. From germline, CDR1 is SGDLS and CDR2 YYNGEE. V was pared by 0 bases and J by 0 bases, with 2 bases of the junction left unmatched. The chain's CDR3 is CASSVVDRGMNTEAFF. CDR3 sequence (DNA): TGTGCCAGCAGCGTAGTGGACAGGGGGATGAACACTGAAGCTTTCTTT.

This clone was detected only once. V usage is TRBV9 and J usage is TRBJ2-3; 7 bases align to TRBD2. Germline-derived CDR1 and CDR2 are SGDLS and YYNGEE. Trimming cost V 0 bases and J 1 base; bases outside gene matches: 5. The CDR3 spans 16 residues. The chain's CDR3 is CASSVGPSGGTDTQYF. Here the CDR3 DNA reads TGTGCCAGCAGCGTAGGGCCTAGCGGTGGCACAGATACGCAGTATTTT.

The rearrangement uses TRBV29-1 and TRBJ2-3; 9 nucleotides match TRBD2. Germline trimming cut 1 base from V and 8 bases from J; bases unmatched to any gene: 13. Germline V lookup: CDR1 SQVTM, CDR2 ANQGSEA. The CDR3 length is 16 residues. The CDR3 loop reads CSVEVSVAGGLGTQYF. The CDR3 region has the DNA TGCAGCGTTGAAGTTAGCGTCGCGGGAGGGCTTGGTACGCAGTATTTT.

This clone showed up just a few times. The rearrangement uses TRBV7-6 and TRBJ2-7, with D possibly matching TRBD2 (6 bases). The CDR3 runs to 13 residues. The V gene lost 2 bases and the J gene lost 7 bases, with 12 bases spanning the gap. CDR1 is SGHVS, CDR2 FNYEAQ, per germline. This chain's CDR3 is CASSLSPAGEQYF. CDR3 DNA sequence: TGTGCCAGCAGCTTAAGTCCGGCGGGGGAGCAGTACTTC.

The gene calls are TRBV5-4 and TRBJ1-3; 7 bases fit TRBD1. The germline V gene has CDR1 SGHNT and CDR2 YYREEE (reference sequence). V dropped 2 bases and J dropped 0; count of bases not matched to a gene: 5. The CDR3 spans 16 residues. As DNA, the CDR3 is TGTGCCAGCAGCTTTTTGACAGGGAGCTCTGGAAACACCATATATTTT. This sequence encodes CASSFLTGSSGNTIYF.

The chain carries TRBV7-9 and TRBJ2-3; D is ambiguous. Between the trimmed V and J ends, which lost 5 bases and 0 bases, there was a span of 6 bases. Germline loops: CDR1 SEHNR, CDR2 FQNEAQ (reference sequence). The CDR3 length is 13 residues. The CDR3 spells CASSLYSTDTQYF. Written as DNA, the CDR3 is TGTGCCAGCAGCCTCTACAGCACAGATACGCAGTATTTT.